This note documents a single T cell receptor (beta chain) sequence. This record comes from a study of blood T cell repertoires in COVID-19. The method was immunoSEQ multiplex PCR; TCRdb's version includes in-frame clones alone and lacks a portion of them. The top ten clones hold about 12% of a sample with 200,000 to 250,000 clones, 86% of them seen once. Germline assignment: CDR1 SGHRS and CDR2 YFSETQ. The CDR3 runs 15 residues. Trimming took 4 bases from V and 0 from J; bases not matched to a gene: 3. This clonotype originated in a man of 80 years or more with acute or convalescent COVID-19. The sample taken for sequencing was peripheral blood. The chain has TRBV5-1 and TRBJ1-3, with 8 bases identical to TRBD1. The DNA for the CDR3 is TGCGCCAGCAGCAGGACAGGGAGCTCTGGAAACACCATATATTTT. It translates to CASSRTGSSGNTIYF. Using reference TRBV5-1 and TRBJ1-3 for the parts outside the CDR3, the full variable domain is KAGVTQTPRYLIKTRGQQVTLSCSPISGHRSVSWYQQTPGQGLQFLFEYFSETQRNKGNFPGRFSGRQFSNSRSEMNVSTLELGDSALYLCASSRTGSSGNTIYFGEGSWLTVV.